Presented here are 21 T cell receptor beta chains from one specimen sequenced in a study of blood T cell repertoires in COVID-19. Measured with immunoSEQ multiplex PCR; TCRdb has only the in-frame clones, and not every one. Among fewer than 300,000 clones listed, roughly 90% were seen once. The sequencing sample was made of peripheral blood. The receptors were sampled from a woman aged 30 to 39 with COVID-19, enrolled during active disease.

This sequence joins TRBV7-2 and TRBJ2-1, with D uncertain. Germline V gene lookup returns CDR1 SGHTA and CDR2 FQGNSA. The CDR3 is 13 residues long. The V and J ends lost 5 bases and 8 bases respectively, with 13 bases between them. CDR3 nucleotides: TGTGCCAGCAGCGCCCGAAGAGGCGATGAGCAGTTCTTC. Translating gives CASSARRGDEQFF.

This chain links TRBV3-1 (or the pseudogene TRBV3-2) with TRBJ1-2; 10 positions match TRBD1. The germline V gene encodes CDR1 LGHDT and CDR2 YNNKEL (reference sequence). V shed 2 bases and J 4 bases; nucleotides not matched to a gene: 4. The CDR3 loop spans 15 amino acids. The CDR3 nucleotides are TGTGCCAGCAGCCAACCGGGACAGGGGATCTATGGCTACACCTTC. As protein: CASSQPGQGIYGYTF.

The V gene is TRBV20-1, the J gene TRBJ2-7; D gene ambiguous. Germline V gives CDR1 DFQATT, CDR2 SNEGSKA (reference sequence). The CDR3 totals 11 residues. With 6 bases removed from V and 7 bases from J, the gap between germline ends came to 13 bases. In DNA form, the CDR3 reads TGCAGTGCCCACGAACTTGCGGAGCAGTACTTC. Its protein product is CSAHELAEQYF.

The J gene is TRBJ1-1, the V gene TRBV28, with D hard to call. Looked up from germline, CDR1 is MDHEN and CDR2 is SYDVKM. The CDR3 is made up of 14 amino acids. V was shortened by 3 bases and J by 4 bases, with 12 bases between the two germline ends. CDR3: CASSFIPESTEAFF. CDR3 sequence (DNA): TGTGCCAGCAGTTTTATCCCCGAGAGCACTGAAGCTTTCTTT.

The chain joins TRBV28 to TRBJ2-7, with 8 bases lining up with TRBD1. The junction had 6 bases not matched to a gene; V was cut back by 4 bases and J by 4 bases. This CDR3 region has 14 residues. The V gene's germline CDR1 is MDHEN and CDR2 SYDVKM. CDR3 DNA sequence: TGTGCCAGCAGTTCGTCAGGGGGCAGGTACGAGCAGTACTTC. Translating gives CASSSSGGRYEQYF.

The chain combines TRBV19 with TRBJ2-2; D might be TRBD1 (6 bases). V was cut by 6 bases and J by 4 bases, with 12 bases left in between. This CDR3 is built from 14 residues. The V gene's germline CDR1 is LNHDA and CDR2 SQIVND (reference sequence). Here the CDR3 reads CASSPGERTGELFF. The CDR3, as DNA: TGTGCCAGTAGCCCAGGGGAACGCACCGGGGAGCTGTTTTTT.

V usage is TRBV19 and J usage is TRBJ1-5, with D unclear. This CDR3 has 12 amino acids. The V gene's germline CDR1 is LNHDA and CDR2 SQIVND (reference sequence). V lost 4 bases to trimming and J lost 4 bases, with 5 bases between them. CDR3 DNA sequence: TGTGCCAGTAGTACACAGAATCAGCCCCAGCATTTT. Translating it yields CASSTQNQPQHF.

CDR3 sequence: CASGGGMNTEAFF. The CDR3 DNA reads as TGTGCCTCCGGCGGGGGCATGAACACTGAAGCTTTCTTT. The gene calls are TRBV6-6 and TRBJ1-1; TRBD1 might be the D (6 bases). The CDR3 loop spans 13 amino acids. V lost 11 bases to trimming and J lost 0 bases, with 13 bases between them. Germline CDR1 and CDR2: MNHNY and SVGAGI (reference sequence).

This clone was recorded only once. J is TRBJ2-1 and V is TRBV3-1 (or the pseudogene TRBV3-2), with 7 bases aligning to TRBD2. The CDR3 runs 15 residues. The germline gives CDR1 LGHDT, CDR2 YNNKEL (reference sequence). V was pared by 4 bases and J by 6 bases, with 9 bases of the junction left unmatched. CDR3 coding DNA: TGTGCCAGCAGCCCGGCTGGACTAGGTGGCAATGAGCAGTTCTTC. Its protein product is CASSPAGLGGNEQFF.

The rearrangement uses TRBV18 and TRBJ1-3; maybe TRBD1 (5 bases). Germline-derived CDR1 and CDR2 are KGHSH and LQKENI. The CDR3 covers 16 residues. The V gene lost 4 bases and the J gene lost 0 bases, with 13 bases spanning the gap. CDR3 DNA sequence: TGTGCCAGCTCACTATCTGGCGGGGCCTCTGGAAACACCATATATTTT. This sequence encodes CASSLSGGASGNTIYF.

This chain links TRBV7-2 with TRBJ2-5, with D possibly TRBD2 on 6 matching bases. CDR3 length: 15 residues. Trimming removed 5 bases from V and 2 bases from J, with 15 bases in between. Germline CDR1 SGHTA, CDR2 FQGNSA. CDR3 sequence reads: CASSRKAGPQETQYF. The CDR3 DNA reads TGTGCCAGCAGCCGGAAAGCGGGCCCACAAGAGACCCAGTACTTC.

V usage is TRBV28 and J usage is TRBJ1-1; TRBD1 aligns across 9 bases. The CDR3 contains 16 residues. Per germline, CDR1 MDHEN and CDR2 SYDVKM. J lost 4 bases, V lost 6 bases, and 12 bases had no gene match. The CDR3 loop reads CASSRTGGGGSTEAFF. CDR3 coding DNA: TGTGCCAGCAGCCGTACAGGGGGCGGAGGCAGCACTGAAGCTTTCTTT.

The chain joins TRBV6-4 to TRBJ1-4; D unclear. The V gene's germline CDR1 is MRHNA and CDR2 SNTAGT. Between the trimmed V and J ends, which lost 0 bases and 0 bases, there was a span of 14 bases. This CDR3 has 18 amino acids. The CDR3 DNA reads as TGTGCCAGCAGTGACTCGAACGATAGGAGGGCAACTAATGAAAAACTGTTTTTT. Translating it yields CASSDSNDRRATNEKLFF.

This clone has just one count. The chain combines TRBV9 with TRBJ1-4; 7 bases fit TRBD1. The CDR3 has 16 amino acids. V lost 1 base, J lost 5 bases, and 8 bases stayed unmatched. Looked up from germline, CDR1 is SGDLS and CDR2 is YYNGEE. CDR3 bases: TGTGCCAGCAGCGTAAGACAGGGCGGAGGGAATGAAAAACTGTTTTTT. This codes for CASSVRQGGGNEKLFF.

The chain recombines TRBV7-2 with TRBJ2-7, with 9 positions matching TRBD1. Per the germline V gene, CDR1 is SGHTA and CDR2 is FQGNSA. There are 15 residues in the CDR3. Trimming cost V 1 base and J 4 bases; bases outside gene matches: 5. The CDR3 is CASSLGGQGAYEQYF. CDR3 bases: TGTGCCAGCAGCTTAGGGGGACAGGGTGCTTACGAGCAGTACTTC.

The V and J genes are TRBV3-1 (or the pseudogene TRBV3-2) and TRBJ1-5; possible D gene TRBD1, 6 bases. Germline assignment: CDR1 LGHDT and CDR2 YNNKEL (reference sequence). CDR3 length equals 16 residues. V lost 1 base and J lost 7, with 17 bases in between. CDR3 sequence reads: CASSQGGGGLYQPQHF. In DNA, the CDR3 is TGTGCCAGCAGCCAAGGGGGCGGGGGGCTTTACCAGCCCCAGCATTTT.

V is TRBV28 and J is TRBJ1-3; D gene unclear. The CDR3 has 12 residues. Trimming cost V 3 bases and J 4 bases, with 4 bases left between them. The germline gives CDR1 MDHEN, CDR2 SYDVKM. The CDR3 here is CASSLEGNTIYF. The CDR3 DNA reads TGTGCCAGCAGTTTGGAGGGAAACACCATATATTTT.

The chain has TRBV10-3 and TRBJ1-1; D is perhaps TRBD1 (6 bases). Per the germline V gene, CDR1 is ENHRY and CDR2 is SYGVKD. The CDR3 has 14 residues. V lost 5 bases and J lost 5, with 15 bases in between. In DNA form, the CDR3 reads TGTGCCATCAGTACACAGGGTCTTAGGACTGAAGCTTTCTTT. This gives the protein CAISTQGLRTEAFF.

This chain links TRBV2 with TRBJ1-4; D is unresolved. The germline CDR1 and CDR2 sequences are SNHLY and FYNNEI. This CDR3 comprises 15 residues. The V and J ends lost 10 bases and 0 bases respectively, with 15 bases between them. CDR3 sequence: CAKPREDATNEKLFF. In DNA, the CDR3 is TGTGCCAAGCCGCGGGAGGATGCAACTAATGAAAAACTGTTTTTT. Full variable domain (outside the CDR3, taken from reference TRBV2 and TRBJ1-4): EPEVTQTPSHQVTQMGQEVILRCVPISNHLYFYWYRQILGQKVEFLVSFYNNEISEKSEIFDDQFSVERPDGSNFTLKIRSTKLEDSAMYFCAKPREDATNEKLFFGSGTQLSVL.

CDR3 amino acids: CASSEYRVGGYTF. The CDR3 region has the DNA TGTGCCAGCAGTGAGTACAGGGTTGGTGGCTACACCTTC. The V gene is TRBV2, the J gene TRBJ1-2; a weak D match, TRBD1 (6 bases). In germline, CDR1 is SNHLY, CDR2 FYNNEI. The germline V and J ends were trimmed by 3 bases and 7 bases, with 12 bases remaining between them. There are 13 residues in the CDR3.

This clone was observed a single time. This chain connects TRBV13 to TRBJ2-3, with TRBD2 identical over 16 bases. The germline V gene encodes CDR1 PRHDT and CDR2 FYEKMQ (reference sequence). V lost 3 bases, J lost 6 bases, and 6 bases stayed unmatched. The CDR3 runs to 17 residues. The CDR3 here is CASSLGLAGGPGDTQYF. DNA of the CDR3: TGTGCCAGCAGCTTGGGACTAGCGGGAGGGCCCGGCGATACGCAGTATTTT.